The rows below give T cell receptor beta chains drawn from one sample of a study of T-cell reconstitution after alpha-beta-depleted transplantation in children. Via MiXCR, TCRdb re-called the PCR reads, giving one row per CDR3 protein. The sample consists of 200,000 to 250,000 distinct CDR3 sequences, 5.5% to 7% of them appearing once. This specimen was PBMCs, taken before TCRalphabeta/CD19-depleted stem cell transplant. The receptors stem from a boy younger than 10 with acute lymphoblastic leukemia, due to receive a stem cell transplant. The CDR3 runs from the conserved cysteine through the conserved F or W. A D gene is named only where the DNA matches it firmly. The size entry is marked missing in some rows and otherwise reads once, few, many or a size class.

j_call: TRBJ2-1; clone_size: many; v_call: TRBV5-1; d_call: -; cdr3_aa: CASSLLWLGAHEQFF; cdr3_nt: TGCGCCAGCAGCTTGTTGTGGTTAGGGGCTCATGAGCAGTTCTTC
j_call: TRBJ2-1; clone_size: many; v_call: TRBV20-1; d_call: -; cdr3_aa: CSASRGFYNEQFF; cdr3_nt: TGCAGTGCTAGCAGGGGATTCTACAATGAGCAGTTCTTC
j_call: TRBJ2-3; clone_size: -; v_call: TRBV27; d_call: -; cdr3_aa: CASSFMTGGTDTQYF; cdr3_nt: TGTGCCAGCAGTTTCATGACCGGGGGCACAGATACGCAGTATTTT
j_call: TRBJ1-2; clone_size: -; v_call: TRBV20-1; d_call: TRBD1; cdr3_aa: CSAAPGQWNYGYTF; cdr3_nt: TGCAGTGCTGCACCGGGACAGTGGAACTATGGCTACACCTTC
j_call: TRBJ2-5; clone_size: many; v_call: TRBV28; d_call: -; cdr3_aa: CASSLTKGGETQYF; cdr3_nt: TGTGCCAGCAGTCTGACTAAGGGGGGAGAGACCCAGTACTTC
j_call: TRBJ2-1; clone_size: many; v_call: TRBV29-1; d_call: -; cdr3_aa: CSVELRTNEQFF; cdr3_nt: TGCAGCGTTGAACTTCGGACTAATGAGCAGTTCTTC
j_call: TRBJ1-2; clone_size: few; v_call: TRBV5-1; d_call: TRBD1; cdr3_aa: CASSLEPGGLYGYTF; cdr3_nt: TGCGCCAGCAGCTTGGAGCCAGGGGGCTTATATGGCTACACCTTC
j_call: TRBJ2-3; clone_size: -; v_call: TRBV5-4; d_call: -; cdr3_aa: CARLTTDTQYF; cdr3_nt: TGTGCCAGACTTACCACAGATACGCAGTATTTT
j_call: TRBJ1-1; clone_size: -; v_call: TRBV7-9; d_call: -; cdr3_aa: CASSPPQTMMNTEAFF; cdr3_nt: TGTGCCAGCAGCCCACCCCAGACCATGATGAACACTGAAGCTTTCTTT
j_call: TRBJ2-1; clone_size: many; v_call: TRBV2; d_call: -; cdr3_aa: CASSEARTAFYNEQFF; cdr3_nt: TGTGCCAGCAGTGAAGCCAGGACAGCCTTCTACAATGAGCAGTTCTTC
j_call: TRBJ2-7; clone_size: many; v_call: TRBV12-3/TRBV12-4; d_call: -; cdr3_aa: CASSFTGAAYEQYF; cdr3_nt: TGTGCCAGCAGTTTCACGGGGGCTGCGTACGAGCAGTACTTC
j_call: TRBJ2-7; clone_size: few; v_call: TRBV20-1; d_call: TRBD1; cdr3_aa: CSARGGGTGQGLYEQYF; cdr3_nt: TGCAGTGCTAGAGGAGGCGGCACAGGACAGGGCCTCTACGAGCAGTACTTC
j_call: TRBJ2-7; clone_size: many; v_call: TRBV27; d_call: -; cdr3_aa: CASSPQGRGIYEQYF; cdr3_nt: TGTGCCAGCAGCCCCCAGGGGCGGGGGATTTACGAGCAGTACTTC
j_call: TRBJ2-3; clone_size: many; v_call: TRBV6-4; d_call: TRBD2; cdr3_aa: CASSASGSTDTQYF; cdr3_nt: TGTGCCAGCAGTGCTAGCGGTAGCACAGATACGCAGTATTTT
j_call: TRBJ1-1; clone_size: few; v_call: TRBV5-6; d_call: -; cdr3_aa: CASSLPGVRRDTEAFF; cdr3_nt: TGTGCCAGCAGCTTGCCCGGAGTACGCCGGGACACTGAAGCTTTCTTT
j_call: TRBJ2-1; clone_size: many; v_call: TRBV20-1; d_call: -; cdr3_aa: CSAIPTLAVGDEQFF; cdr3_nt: TGCAGTGCTATACCCACCCTAGCCGTGGGGGATGAGCAGTTCTTC
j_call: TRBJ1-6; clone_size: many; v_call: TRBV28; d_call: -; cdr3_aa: CASSYDSPLHF; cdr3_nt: TGTGCCAGCAGTTATGATTCACCCCTCCACTTT
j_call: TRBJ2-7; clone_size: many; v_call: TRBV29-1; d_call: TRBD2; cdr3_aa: CSVAAGASGSGWSYEQYF; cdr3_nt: TGCAGCGTTGCGGCTGGGGCTAGCGGGAGCGGGTGGAGCTACGAGCAGTACTTC
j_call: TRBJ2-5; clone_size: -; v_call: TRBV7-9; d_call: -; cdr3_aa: CASGQTGGGRYGETQYF; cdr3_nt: TGTGCCAGCGGCCAGACCGGAGGTGGGAGATACGGTGAGACCCAGTACTTC
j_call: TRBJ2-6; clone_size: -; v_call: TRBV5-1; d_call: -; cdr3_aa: CASKFEGANVLTF; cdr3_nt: TGCGCCAGCAAATTTGAGGGGGCCAACGTCCTGACTTTC
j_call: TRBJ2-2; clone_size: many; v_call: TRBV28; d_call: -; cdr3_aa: CASLAGTGELFF; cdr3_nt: TGTGCCAGTTTAGCAGGAACCGGGGAGCTGTTTTTT
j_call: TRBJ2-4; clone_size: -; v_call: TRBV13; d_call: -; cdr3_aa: CASCLDPGQSYLAKNIQYF; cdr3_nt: TGTGCCAGCTGCTTGGATCCGGGACAAAGTTACCTAGCCAAAAACATTCAGTACTTC
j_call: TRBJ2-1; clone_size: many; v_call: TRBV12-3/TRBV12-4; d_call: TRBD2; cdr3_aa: CASTLGGRPYNEQFF; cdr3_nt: TGTGCCAGCACCCTGGGGGGGAGACCCTACAATGAGCAGTTCTTC
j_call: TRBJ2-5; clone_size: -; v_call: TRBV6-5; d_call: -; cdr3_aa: CASSSNQGGIGSQYF; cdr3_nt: TGTGCCAGCAGTTCCAATCAGGGGGGGATAGGGTCCCAGTACTTC
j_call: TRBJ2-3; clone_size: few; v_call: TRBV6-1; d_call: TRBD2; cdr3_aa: CASRRGGGVSNTQYF; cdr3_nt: TGTGCCAGCAGACGGGGCGGGGGGGTATCAAATACGCAGTATTTT
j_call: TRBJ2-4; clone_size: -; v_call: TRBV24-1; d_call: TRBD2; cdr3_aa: CATSDAEVAGPQYF; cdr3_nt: TGTGCCACCAGTGATGCGGAGGTAGCGGGGCCGCAGTACTTC
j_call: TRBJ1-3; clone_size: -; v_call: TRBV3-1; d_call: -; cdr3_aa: CASSQYSASGNTIYF; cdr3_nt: TGTGCCAGCAGCCAATACAGCGCCTCTGGAAACACCATATATTTT
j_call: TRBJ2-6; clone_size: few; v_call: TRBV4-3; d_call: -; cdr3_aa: CASSQDDTRGANVLTF; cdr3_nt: TGCGCCAGCAGCCAAGATGACACCCGAGGGGCCAACGTCCTGACTTTC
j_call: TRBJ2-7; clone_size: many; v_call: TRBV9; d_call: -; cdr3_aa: CASSGATKEQYF; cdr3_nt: TGTGCCAGCAGCGGGGCGACGAAGGAGCAGTACTTC
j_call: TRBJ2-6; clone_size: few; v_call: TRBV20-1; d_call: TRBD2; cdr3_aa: CSPWAGVSGANVLTF; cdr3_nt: TGCAGTCCGTGGGCGGGAGTATCTGGGGCCAACGTCCTGACTTTC
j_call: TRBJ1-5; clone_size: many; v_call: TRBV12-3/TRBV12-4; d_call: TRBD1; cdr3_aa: CASSRGDRSPNQPQHF; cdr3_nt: TGTGCCAGCAGCCGTGGGGACAGATCCCCCAATCAGCCCCAGCATTTT
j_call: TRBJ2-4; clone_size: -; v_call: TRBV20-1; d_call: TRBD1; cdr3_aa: CSARGQGSKNIQYF; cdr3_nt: TGCAGTGCTAGAGGACAGGGGTCCAAAAACATTCAGTACTTC
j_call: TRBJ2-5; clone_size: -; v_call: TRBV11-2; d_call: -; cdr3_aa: CASSLGLVEETQYF; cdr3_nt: TGTGCCAGCAGCTTAGGACTAGTCGAAGAGACCCAGTACTTC
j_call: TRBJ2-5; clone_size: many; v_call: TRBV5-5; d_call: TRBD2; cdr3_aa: CASSLASSGILQETQYF; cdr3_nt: TGTGCCAGCAGCTTGGCCTCTAGCGGGATACTTCAAGAGACCCAGTACTTC
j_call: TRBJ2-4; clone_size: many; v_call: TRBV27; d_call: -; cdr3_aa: CASLGERNIQYF; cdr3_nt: TGTGCCAGCTTGGGGGAGAGAAACATTCAGTACTTC
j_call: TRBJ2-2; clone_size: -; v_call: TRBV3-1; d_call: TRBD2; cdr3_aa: CASSQDWSSGGYTGELFF; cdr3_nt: TGTGCCAGCAGCCAAGATTGGTCTAGCGGGGGATACACCGGGGAGCTGTTTTTT
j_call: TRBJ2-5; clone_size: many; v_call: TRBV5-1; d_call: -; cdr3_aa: CASSTDLETQYF; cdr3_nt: TGCGCCAGCAGTACTGATTTAGAGACCCAGTACTTC
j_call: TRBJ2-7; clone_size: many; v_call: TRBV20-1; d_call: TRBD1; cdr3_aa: CSAGDRLYEQYF; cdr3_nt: TGCAGTGCTGGGGACAGACTTTACGAGCAGTACTTC
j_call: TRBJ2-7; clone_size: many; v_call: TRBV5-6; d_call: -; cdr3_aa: CASSLGGSYYEQYF; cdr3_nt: TGTGCCAGCAGCTTGGGGGGATCCTACTACGAGCAGTACTTC
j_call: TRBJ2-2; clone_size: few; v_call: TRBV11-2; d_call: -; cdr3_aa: CASSLEGSPQRTTGELFF; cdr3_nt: TGTGCCAGCAGCTTAGAAGGAAGTCCTCAAAGGACGACCGGGGAGCTGTTTTTT
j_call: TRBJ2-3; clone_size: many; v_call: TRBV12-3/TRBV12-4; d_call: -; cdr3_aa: CASSLDNRETDTQYF; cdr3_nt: TGTGCCAGCAGTTTAGATAACAGGGAGACAGATACGCAGTATTTT
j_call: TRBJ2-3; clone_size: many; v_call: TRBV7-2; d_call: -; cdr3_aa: CASSLWDTQYF; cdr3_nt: TGTGCCAGCAGCTTGTGGGATACGCAGTATTTT
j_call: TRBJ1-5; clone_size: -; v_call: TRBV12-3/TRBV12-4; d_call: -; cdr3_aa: CSRGGASNQPQHF; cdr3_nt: TGCTCTAGGGGGGGCGCCTCGAATCAGCCCCAGCATTTT
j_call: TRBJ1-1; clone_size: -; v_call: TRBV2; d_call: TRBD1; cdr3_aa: CASSYRDSPEAFF; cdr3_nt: TGTGCCAGCAGTTACCGGGACAGCCCTGAAGCTTTCTTT
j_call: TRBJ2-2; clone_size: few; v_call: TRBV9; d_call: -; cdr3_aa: CASSQGPGELFF; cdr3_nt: TGTGCCAGCAGTCAAGGGCCCGGGGAGCTGTTTTTT
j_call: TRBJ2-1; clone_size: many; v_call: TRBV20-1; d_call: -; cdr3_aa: CSARVRGAGNNEQFF; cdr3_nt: TGCAGTGCTAGGGTGAGGGGGGCAGGTAACAATGAGCAGTTCTTC
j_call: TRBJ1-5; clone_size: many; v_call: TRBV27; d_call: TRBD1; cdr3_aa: CASSPDRAYQPQHF; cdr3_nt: TGTGCCAGCAGTCCGGACAGGGCCTATCAGCCCCAGCATTTT
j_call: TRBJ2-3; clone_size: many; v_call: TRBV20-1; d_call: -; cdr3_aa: CSARDLEGGSTDTQYF; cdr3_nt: TGCAGTGCTAGAGATCTGGAGGGGGGATCCACAGATACGCAGTATTTT
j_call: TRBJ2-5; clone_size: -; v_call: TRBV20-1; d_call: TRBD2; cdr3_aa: CSKDARLAGAETQYF; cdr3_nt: TGCAGTAAAGACGCCCGACTAGCGGGAGCGGAGACCCAGTACTTC
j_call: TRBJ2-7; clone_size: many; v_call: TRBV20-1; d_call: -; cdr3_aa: CSALGEAYEQYF; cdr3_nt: TGCAGTGCCTTGGGGGAGGCCTACGAGCAGTACTTC
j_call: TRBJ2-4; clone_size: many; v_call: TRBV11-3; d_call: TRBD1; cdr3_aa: CASSVTPQGAGAKNIQYF; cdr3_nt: TGTGCCAGCAGCGTTACCCCGCAGGGGGCGGGAGCCAAAAACATTCAGTACTTC
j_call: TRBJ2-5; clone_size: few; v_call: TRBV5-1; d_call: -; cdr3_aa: CASSWTSDPGETQYF; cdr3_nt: TGCGCCAGCAGCTGGACGAGTGACCCCGGCGAGACCCAGTACTTC
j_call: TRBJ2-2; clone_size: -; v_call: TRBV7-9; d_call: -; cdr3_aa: CASRPGTGELFF; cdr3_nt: TGTGCCAGCAGGCCGGGCACCGGGGAGCTGTTTTTT
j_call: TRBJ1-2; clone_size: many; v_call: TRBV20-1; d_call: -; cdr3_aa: CSAPGRLYGYTF; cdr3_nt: TGCAGTGCCCCGGGACGTCTCTATGGCTACACCTTC